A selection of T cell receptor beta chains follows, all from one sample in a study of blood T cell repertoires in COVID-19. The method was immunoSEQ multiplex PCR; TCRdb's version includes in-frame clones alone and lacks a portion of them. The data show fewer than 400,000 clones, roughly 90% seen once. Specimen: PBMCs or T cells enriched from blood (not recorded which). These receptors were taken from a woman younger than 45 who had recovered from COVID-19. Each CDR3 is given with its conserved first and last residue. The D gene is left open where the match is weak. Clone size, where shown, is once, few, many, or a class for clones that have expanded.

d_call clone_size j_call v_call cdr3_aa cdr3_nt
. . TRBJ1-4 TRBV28 CASSAASGTFEKLFF TGTGCCAGCAGTGCAGCCTCGGGGACATTCGAAAAACTGTTTTTT
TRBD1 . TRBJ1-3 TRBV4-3 CASSPHRGPGNTIYF TGCGCCAGCAGCCCTCACAGGGGGCCTGGAAACACCATATATTTT
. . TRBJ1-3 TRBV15 CATSRDFGLGNTIYF TGTGCCACCAGCAGAGATTTCGGACTTGGAAACACCATATATTTT
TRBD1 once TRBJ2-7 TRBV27 CASSTGQGVSYEQYF TGTGCCAGCAGTACGGGACAGGGAGTTTCCTACGAGCAGTACTTC
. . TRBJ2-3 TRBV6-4 CATSTGGRGDTQYF TGTGCCACATCCACGGGGGGCCGTGGAGATACGCAGTATTTT
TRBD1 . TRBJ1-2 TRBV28 CASSSIGTGNYGYTF TGTGCCAGCAGTTCAATCGGGACAGGCAACTATGGCTACACCTTC
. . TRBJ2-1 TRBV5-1 CASSLVGSVDNEQFF TGCGCCAGCAGCTTGGTCGGGAGTGTAGACAATGAGCAGTTCTTC
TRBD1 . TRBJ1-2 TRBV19 CASSTTGTAPTGYTF TGTGCCAGTAGTACTACGGGGACAGCCCCTACTGGCTACACCTTC
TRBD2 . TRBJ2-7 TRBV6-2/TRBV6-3 CASSHTPTSGGSYEQYF TGTGCCAGCAGCCATACCCCGACTAGCGGGGGCTCCTACGAGCAGTACTTC
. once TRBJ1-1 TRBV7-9 CASTAGNMNTEAFF TGTGCCAGCACGGCCGGGAATATGAACACTGAAGCTTTCTTT
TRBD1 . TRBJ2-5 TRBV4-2 CASSQGDSQETQYF TGTGCCAGCAGCCAAGGGGACAGCCAAGAGACCCAGTACTTC
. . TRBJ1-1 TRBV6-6 CASSSRTGGGTEAFF TGTGCCAGCAGTTCTAGAACCGGGGGGGGCACTGAAGCTTTCTTT
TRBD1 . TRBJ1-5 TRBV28 CASRPRDRGIFDSNQPQHF TGTGCCAGCAGACCTCGGGACAGGGGCATCTTTGATAGCAATCAGCCCCAGCATTTT
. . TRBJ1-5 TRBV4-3 CASSQDISAFSNQPQHF TGCGCCAGCAGCCAAGATATTTCCGCGTTTAGCAATCAGCCCCAGCATTTT
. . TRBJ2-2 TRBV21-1 CASSKGRAGELFF TGTGCCAGCAGCAAAGGGAGGGCCGGGGAGCTGTTTTTT
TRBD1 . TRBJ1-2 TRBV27 CASSSLKGATNYGYTF TGTGCCAGCAGTTCACTAAAGGGGGCTACTAACTATGGCTACACCTTC
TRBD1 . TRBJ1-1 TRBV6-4 CASSDDRGSEAFF TGTGCCAGCAGTGACGACAGGGGATCTGAAGCTTTCTTT
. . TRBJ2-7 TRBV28 CASSPLLHEQYF TGTGCCAGCAGTCCCCTTCTTCACGAGCAGTACTTC
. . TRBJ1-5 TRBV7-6 CASSRGLISNQPQHF TGTGCCAGCAGTCGGGGACTCATTAGCAATCAGCCCCAGCATTTT
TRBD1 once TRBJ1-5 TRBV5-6 CASSMSDRGNQPQHF TGTGCCAGCAGCATGTCGGACAGGGGGAATCAGCCCCAGCATTTT
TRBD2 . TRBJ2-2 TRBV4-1 CASSQGLAGVGGTGELFF TGCGCCAGCAGCCAAGGGCTAGCGGGGGTAGGTGGGACCGGGGAGCTGTTTTTT
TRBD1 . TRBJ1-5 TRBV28 CASNPPGQGGNQPQHF TGTGCCAGCAATCCACCGGGACAGGGAGGCAATCAGCCCCAGCATTTT
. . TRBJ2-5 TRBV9 CASSVESSPRGRQETQYF TGTGCCAGCAGCGTAGAATCTTCTCCGCGGGGTCGACAAGAGACCCAGTACTTC
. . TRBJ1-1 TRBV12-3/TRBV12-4 CASSRADNTEAFF TGTGCCAGCAGCAGGGCCGATAACACTGAAGCTTTCTTT
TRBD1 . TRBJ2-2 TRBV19 CASSSDRGYAGELFF TGTGCCAGTAGTTCAGACAGGGGATATGCCGGGGAGCTGTTTTTT
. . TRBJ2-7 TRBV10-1 CATSCSGGVYEQYF TGCGCCACCTCCTGCTCAGGCGGGGTCTACGAGCAGTACTTC
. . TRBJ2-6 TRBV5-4 CASSWGAGRLTGANVLTF TGTGCCAGCAGCTGGGGCGCGGGGAGGTTAACTGGGGCCAACGTCCTGACTTTC
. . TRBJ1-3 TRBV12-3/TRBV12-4 CASSLDSGNTIYF TGTGCCAGCAGTCTGGACAGTGGAAACACCATATATTTT
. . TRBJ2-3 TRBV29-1 CSVEAQGTDTQYF TGCAGCGTTGAGGCCCAGGGCACAGATACGCAGTATTTT
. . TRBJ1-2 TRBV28 CASNGQNGYTF TGTGCCAGCAACGGACAGAATGGCTACACCTTC
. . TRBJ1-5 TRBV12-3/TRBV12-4 CASRRGNQPQHF TGTGCCAGCAGACGGGGCAATCAGCCCCAGCATTTT
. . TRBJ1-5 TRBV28 CASTRGGEAQPQHF TGTGCCAGCACGCGAGGGGGGGAGGCTCAGCCCCAGCATTTT
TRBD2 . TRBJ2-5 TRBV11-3 CASSNFLDWTSGGQETQYF TGTGCCAGCAGCAATTTCCTAGACTGGACTAGCGGGGGCCAAGAGACCCAGTACTTC
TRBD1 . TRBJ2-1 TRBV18 CASSPGTATNEQFF TGTGCCAGCTCACCCGGGACAGCAACCAATGAGCAGTTCTTC
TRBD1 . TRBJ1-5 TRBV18 CASSAGTGQSNQPQHF TGTGCCAGCTCAGCCGGGACAGGGCAAAGCAATCAGCCCCAGCATTTT
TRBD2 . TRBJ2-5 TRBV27 CASSPTGWIGLAGLQETQYF TGTGCCAGCAGTCCCACTGGGTGGATTGGACTAGCGGGACTCCAAGAGACCCAGTACTTC
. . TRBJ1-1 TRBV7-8 CASSLARQEGNTEAFF TGTGCCAGCAGCTTAGCTCGTCAGGAGGGAAACACTGAAGCTTTCTTT
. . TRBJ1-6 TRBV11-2 CASSPTGGDSPLHF TGTGCCAGCAGCCCTACGGGAGGTGATTCACCCCTCCACTTT
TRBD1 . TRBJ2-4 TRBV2 CASSYRGTKNIQYF TGTGCCAGCAGTTACAGGGGAACCAAAAACATTCAGTACTTC
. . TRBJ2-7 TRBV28 CASSLVRGYEQYF TGTGCCAGCAGTTTAGTTCGGGGCTACGAGCAGTACTTC
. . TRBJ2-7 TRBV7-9 CASSAMNGREQYF TGTGCCAGCAGCGCCATGAATGGGAGAGAGCAGTACTTC
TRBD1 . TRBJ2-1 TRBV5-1 CASSPGQGGDEQFF TGCGCCAGCAGCCCCGGACAGGGGGGCGATGAGCAGTTCTTC
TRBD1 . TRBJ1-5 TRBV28 CASRPGQAHQPQHF TGTGCCAGCAGGCCGGGACAGGCCCATCAGCCCCAGCATTTT
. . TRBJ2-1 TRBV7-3 CASSSTHRAEWFF TGTGCCAGCAGCTCCACCCACAGGGCGGAGTGGTTCTTC
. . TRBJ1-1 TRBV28 CASSSLRGNTEAFF TGTGCCAGCAGTTCCCTCCGAGGGAACACTGAAGCTTTCTTT
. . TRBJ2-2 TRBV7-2 CASSYGRGVTGELFF TGTGCCAGCAGCTACGGCAGGGGGGTCACCGGGGAGCTGTTTTTT